This is a list of T cell receptor beta chains from one sample in a study of lymphopenia after photon versus proton radiotherapy. The repertoire was sequenced with immunoSEQ multiplex PCR; TCRdb's copy has only in-frame clones and lacks some. The table has approximately 80,000 clones, around 80% seen once. The sequenced sample was peripheral blood, obtained from a patient treated with proton-based radiotherapy. The receptor source for this set is a man aged 55 to 70 with pancreatic cancer. The CDR3 runs from the conserved cysteine through the conserved F or W. The order of the fields is J gene, clone size, D gene, V gene, CDR3 DNA, CDR3 protein. D genes are given only for firm matches. Not all rows give a size; the values are once, few, many and, for expanded clones, a class.

TRBJ2-7,-,-,TRBV10-1,TGCGCCAGCAGTGAGTCGAGGGACTACGAGCAGTACTTC,CASSESRDYEQYF
TRBJ2-1,-,TRBD2,TRBV29-1,TGCAGCGTTAGCGACGGACTAGCGGGCTACAATGAGCAGTTCTTC,CSVSDGLAGYNEQFF
TRBJ1-6,once,-,TRBV5-1,TGCGCCAGCAGCTTGGACACCCAGGGTAGCAATTCACCCCTCCACTTT,CASSLDTQGSNSPLHF
TRBJ1-5,-,-,TRBV6-1,TGTGCCAGCAGTGAGTTGTCGGGAGGGGGTCGGAATCAGCCCCAGCATTTT,CASSELSGGGRNQPQHF
TRBJ2-7,once,TRBD2,TRBV6-6,TGTGCCAGCAGTTACGCAGCGGGAGGATACGAGCAGTACTTC,CASSYAAGGYEQYF
TRBJ2-2,-,-,TRBV11-2,TGTGCCAGCAGAAGAAGACAGGCTGGTAATGCGGAGCTGTTTTTT,CASRRRQAGNAELFF
TRBJ1-4,-,-,TRBV18,TGTGCCAGCTCACCACCGAAGAATGAAAAACTGTTTTTT,CASSPPKNEKLFF
TRBJ2-1,once,-,TRBV7-9,TGTGCCAGCACCTCCTACAATGAGCAGTTCTTC,CASTSYNEQFF
TRBJ1-2,-,-,TRBV10-3,TGTGCCATCAGTGATTTATGGACAGTCAACTATGGCTACACCTTC,CAISDLWTVNYGYTF
TRBJ2-7,once,-,TRBV19,TGTGCCAGTAGTATCCTGGTCGGTTCAGACGAGCAGTACTTC,CASSILVGSDEQYF
TRBJ1-5,-,-,TRBV18,TGTGCCAGCTCAGGAACAGGGCCTCAGCCCCAGCATTTT,CASSGTGPQPQHF
TRBJ2-3,-,TRBD1,TRBV4-2,TGTGCCAGCAGCCAAGCGACGCAGGGGGCGGCAACAGATACGCAGTATTTT,CASSQATQGAATDTQYF
TRBJ2-1,-,-,TRBV27,TGTGCCAGCAGTTTAGCGGCGGGCGGGTTATCCTACAATGAGCAGTTCTTC,CASSLAAGGLSYNEQFF
TRBJ1-1,-,-,TRBV2,TGTGCCAGCAGTGAAGACAGGAACACTGAAGCTTTCTTT,CASSEDRNTEAFF